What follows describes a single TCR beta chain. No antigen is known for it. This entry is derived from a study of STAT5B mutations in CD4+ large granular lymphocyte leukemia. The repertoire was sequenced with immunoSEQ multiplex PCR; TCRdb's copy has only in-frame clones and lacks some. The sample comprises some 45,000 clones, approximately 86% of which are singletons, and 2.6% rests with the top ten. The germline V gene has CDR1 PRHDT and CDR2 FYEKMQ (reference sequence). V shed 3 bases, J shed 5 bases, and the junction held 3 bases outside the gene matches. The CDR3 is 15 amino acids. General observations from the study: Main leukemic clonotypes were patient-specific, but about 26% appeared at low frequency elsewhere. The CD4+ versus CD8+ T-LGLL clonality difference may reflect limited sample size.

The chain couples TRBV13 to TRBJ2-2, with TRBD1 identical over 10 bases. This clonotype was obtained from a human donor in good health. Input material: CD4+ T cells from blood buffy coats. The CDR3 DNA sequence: TGTGCCAGCAGCTTCGACAGGGGGCTAACCGGGGAGCTGTTTTTT. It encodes CASSFDRGLTGELFF.